This is a list of T cell receptor beta chains from one sample in a study of T-cell memory formation after mild COVID-19. TCRdb re-analysed the 5' RACE reads in MiXCR, keeping a single row per CDR3 protein. The table includes under 700,000 distinct CDR3 sequences, around 21% detected once. The specimen sequenced was PBMCs or a T cell subset sorted from them (not recorded which). The receptors come from an adult woman who had mild COVID-19 (a few samples of this study predate the infection). Cell type and time point are not known. CDR3s include the opening cysteine and the closing phenylalanine or tryptophan. The order of the fields is D gene, V gene, clone size, J gene, CDR3 protein, CDR3 DNA. The D gene is left open where the match is weak. Only part of the rows carry a size: once, few, many, or a class if the clone is expanded.

D gene: TRBD1; V gene: TRBV12-3/TRBV12-4; clone size: .; J gene: TRBJ2-3; CDR3 protein: CASSPLWDRSTDTQYF; CDR3 DNA: TGTGCCAGCAGCCCACTGTGGGACAGGAGCACAGATACGCAGTATTTT
D gene: .; V gene: TRBV29-1; clone size: few; J gene: TRBJ2-1; CDR3 protein: CSVGGVNEQFF; CDR3 DNA: TGCAGCGTTGGGGGGGTGAATGAGCAGTTCTTC
D gene: TRBD2; V gene: TRBV20-1; clone size: .; J gene: TRBJ2-1; CDR3 protein: CSARGRIGLAGFNEQFF; CDR3 DNA: TGCAGTGCTAGAGGCCGGATCGGGCTAGCGGGGTTCAATGAGCAGTTCTTC
D gene: .; V gene: TRBV30; clone size: few; J gene: TRBJ2-7; CDR3 protein: CAWALAGPFYEQYF; CDR3 DNA: TGTGCCTGGGCACTAGCAGGACCCTTCTACGAGCAGTACTTC
D gene: TRBD2; V gene: TRBV7-6; clone size: few; J gene: TRBJ2-1; CDR3 protein: CASSLVGTSKSNEQFF; CDR3 DNA: TGTGCCAGCAGCTTGGTAGGGACTAGCAAGAGCAATGAGCAGTTCTTC
D gene: .; V gene: TRBV7-8; clone size: many; J gene: TRBJ2-3; CDR3 protein: CASSLIGVTDTQYF; CDR3 DNA: TGTGCCAGCAGCTTAATCGGTGTCACAGATACGCAGTATTTT
D gene: .; V gene: TRBV7-8; clone size: few; J gene: TRBJ1-2; CDR3 protein: CASSSSDIFGYTF; CDR3 DNA: TGTGCCAGCAGCTCCTCGGACATCTTTGGCTACACCTTC
D gene: .; V gene: TRBV30; clone size: few; J gene: TRBJ1-1; CDR3 protein: CAWIRPSQAFF; CDR3 DNA: TGTGCCTGGATTCGCCCCTCGCAAGCTTTCTTT
D gene: TRBD2; V gene: TRBV6-2/TRBV6-3; clone size: few; J gene: TRBJ2-1; CDR3 protein: CASSYPTSGGTRNEQFF; CDR3 DNA: TGTGCCAGCAGTTACCCAACTAGCGGGGGGACCCGCAATGAGCAGTTCTTC
D gene: .; V gene: TRBV20-1; clone size: few; J gene: TRBJ2-1; CDR3 protein: CSASGSPNEQFF; CDR3 DNA: TGCAGTGCTAGCGGCAGCCCCAATGAGCAGTTCTTC
D gene: .; V gene: TRBV7-2; clone size: many; J gene: TRBJ2-1; CDR3 protein: CASSLAQGSYNEQFF; CDR3 DNA: TGTGCCAGCAGCTTAGCCCAGGGGTCCTACAATGAGCAGTTCTTC
D gene: TRBD1; V gene: TRBV20-1; clone size: .; J gene: TRBJ2-7; CDR3 protein: CSASGTGRYEQYF; CDR3 DNA: TGCAGTGCTTCCGGGACAGGGCGTTACGAGCAGTACTTC
D gene: .; V gene: TRBV5-4; clone size: few; J gene: TRBJ1-2; CDR3 protein: CASSPPGLTNYGYTF; CDR3 DNA: TGTGCCAGCAGCCCCCCGGGACTTACTAACTATGGCTACACCTTC
D gene: .; V gene: TRBV30; clone size: .; J gene: TRBJ2-1; CDR3 protein: CAWSLTVGNEQFF; CDR3 DNA: TGTGCCTGGAGCCTTACCGTCGGGAATGAGCAGTTCTTC
D gene: TRBD2; V gene: TRBV13; clone size: .; J gene: TRBJ2-2; CDR3 protein: CASSSGLAGGPGELFF; CDR3 DNA: TGTGCCAGCAGCTCGGGACTAGCGGGGGGGCCCGGGGAGCTGTTTTTT
D gene: .; V gene: TRBV29-1; clone size: .; J gene: TRBJ1-2; CDR3 protein: CSVEGQGAGYTF; CDR3 DNA: TGCAGCGTTGAAGGGCAAGGGGCTGGCTACACCTTC